Sequencing of this TCR beta chain was carried out in a study of regulatory T cells in long-lasting Graves disease. Study information: Duration of antithyroid drug therapy among newly diagnosed Graves' patients was under 3 months.

Time point noted: newly diagnosed GD, antithyroid drugs for less than 3 months. The TCR library was made from RNA extracted from PBMCs. The germline V and J ends were trimmed by 2 bases and 4 bases, with 15 bases remaining between them. The CDR3 extends over 16 amino acids. In germline, CDR1 is MDHEN, CDR2 SYDVKM. HTBI primers from iRepertoire and Arm-PCR of CDR3 regions yielded the TCR beta libraries. In TCRdb, the multiplex PCR reads were re-called with MiXCR into one record per CDR3 protein. The data contain more than 300,000 distinct CDR3 sequences, about 16% of them singletons. This clonotype was found many times.

The V and J genes are TRBV28 and TRBJ1-5, with D maybe TRBD1 (6 bases). The material sequenced was peripheral blood mononuclear cells (PBMCs), taken at new diagnosis, from a patient treated with antithyroid drugs. The TCR was taken from a female donor with Graves disease. The CDR3 DNA is TGTGCCAGCAGTTTAGGTTCCCCGACAGGTAATCAGCCCCAGCATTTT. Protein product: CASSLGSPTGNQPQHF.